This T cell receptor beta chain was obtained from a study of T cells in Graves' hyperthyroidism and ophthalmopathy. Whole-study findings and limits: Ophthalmopathy got predicted by the model a median around six months before its onset.

At least ten counts were recorded for this clonotype. Its matching antigen is unknown. Recently diagnosed hyperthyroidism of less than 2 months' duration affected patients aged 18 to 65. Diagnostic assessment was based on clinical symptoms, serum thyroxine and TRAb, thyroid ultrasound and orbital computed tomography. The PBMCs were taken from around 10 ml of fresh peripheral blood. The V and J ends lost 5 bases and 9 bases, in that order; junction bases with no gene match: 9. This CDR3 has 14 residues. Germline-derived CDR1 and CDR2 are DFQATT and SNEGSKA (reference sequence). TCR beta CDR3 regions were amplified from RNA transcripts. A set of HTBI primers served as the primers for a first-round RT-PCR of the TCR CDR3. MiXCR was run by TCRdb on the multiplex PCR reads, yielding one entry per CDR3 protein. The sample lists 650,000 to 850,000 distinct CDR3 sequences, roughly a sixth seen once, with 16% in the top ten.

This sequence was found in a woman aged 45-59 years with Graves' hyperthyroidism that later progressed to Graves' ophthalmopathy. The V call is TRBV20-1, the J call TRBJ2-1, with 11 bases aligning to TRBD1. The sequencing sample was made of blood. The CDR3 coding sequence is TGCAGTGCTTGCGGACAGGGGGCCGTAGGTGAGCAGTTCTTC. It translates to CSACGQGAVGEQFF.